This entry features one T cell receptor beta chain sequence. In this sample, this clonotype turned up many times. The antigen it binds to is not known. The input lacks base qualities; no much larger clone sits a single base away. TCR beta CDR3 regions were amplified from RNA transcripts. The first round of RT-PCR for the TCR CDR3 was performed with the HTBI primer set and the Qiagen OneStep RT-PCR kit. A second multiplex PCR round built the libraries, followed by size selection and purification. The libraries were sequenced on an Illumina HiSeq2000 using paired-end 100 bp reads. The original pipeline was this. SOAPnuke was used to process the raw data, with reads discarded if the reads contained adapters or uncalled bases, had a mean Phred below 15, or lacked an exact constant-primer or identifier match. COPE v1.2.5 was used to merge the high-quality paired reads, and each unique nucleotide sequence was defined as a clonotype. MiTCR v1.1 was used to align the clonotypes against IMGT TRBV, TRBD and TRBJ reference segments. Only V-J combinations with frequency above 0.0001, covering 99% to 99.2% of repertoires, were analysed. The TCS score was defined as the ratio of F50 (clonal expansion) to E x V (chaos), calculated using BLOSUM62-based TCRdist between CDR3 peptides within each V-J. Welch's t-statistics and random forest reduced roughly 530 V-J features to under 15, which were used in a naive Bayes classifier (R e1071). TCRdb applied fastp at Q25 and MiXCR to the public reads, then kept only in-frame beta chains. Identical CDR3 proteins give one entry, which carries the most common genes and DNA. The V and J calls were not made by the authors but by TCRdb's processing. A total of around 620,000 distinct CDR3 sequences appear in this sample, under 20% of them only once. Jointly, the top ten make up around 4% of the sample.

Stable Graves' hyperthyroidism was defined as no progression to ophthalmopathy during 18 months of follow-up. Hyperthyroidism patients were newly diagnosed, with disease duration under 2 months, and aged 18 to 65 years. The study excluded patients with uncontrolled infections, other autoimmune diseases, pregnancy or lactation. Clinical symptoms, serum thyroxine and TRAb, thyroid ultrasound, and orbital computed tomography formed the basis for the diagnoses. PBMCs were isolated from approximately 10 ml of fresh peripheral blood by Ficoll-Paque density gradient centrifugation. Trizol reagent was used to extract total RNA, and RNA quality was then checked on an Agilent 2100 Bioanalyzer. The CDR3 covers 15 residues, taking in both the cysteine and the phenylalanine. Just CDR3 DNA is preserved here, 45 bases in frame from base 1. From the germline V gene, CDR1 is MDHEN and CDR2 is SYDVKM. V loses 5 bases at its end and J loses 2 bases; junction bases beyond the gene matches: 4.

This entry comes from a study of T cells in Graves' hyperthyroidism and ophthalmopathy (dated by TCRdb to the late 2010s). In terms of the full investigation: Peripheral blood was sampled at the time of initial diagnosis, prior to any treatment. To identify TCR V-J signatures that set the groups apart, the researchers used a discovery cohort of more than 95 patients, made up of 40 to 45 with Graves' ophthalmopathy and some 55 with stable Graves' hyperthyroidism. Prospective prediction of ophthalmopathy was tested in an independent validation cohort consisting of fewer than 20 hyperthyroidism patients and some 17 patients who later progressed to ophthalmopathy. The 100 or so discovery patients were randomly divided into training and test sets at a 7:3 ratio. In addition, the study compared T-cell repertoires in thyroid tissue and in blood from roughly 6 Graves' hyperthyroidism patients. Following sampling, methimazole starting at 30 mg daily was given to hyperthyroidism patients, and high-dose intravenous methylprednisolone was given to ophthalmopathy patients. TCR Vbeta CDR3 sequencing of 120 to 150 peripheral blood samples (roughly 43 ophthalmopathy, around 80 hyperthyroidism and roughly 17 progressor patients) is reported in the paper.

Results the study describes overall, beyond this receptor: Most expanded thyroid clonotypes (frequency above 0.001) were also found in blood, which suggests that blood repertoires may mirror thyroid immune responses. No statistical method was used to set the sample size in advance, and investigators knew the group allocation. In cross-validation, a model built on a 13 V-J signature told ophthalmopathy apart from stable hyperthyroidism with less than 90% sensitivity and about 81% specificity, and in testing the same model reached 80%/75%. In validation, progression to ophthalmopathy was predicted by the model with nearly 71% sensitivity and around 76% specificity, a median of about 6 months before onset.

The sequence came from a woman aged 25 to 39 with Graves' hyperthyroidism. Specimen: blood. The sequence is built from TRBV28 and TRBJ2-1; TRBD2 matches 9 bases in the middle. The base sequence is TGTGCCAGCAGTAGCATAGCGGGAGCCTACAATGAGCAGTTCTTC. Translated, it gives CASSSIAGAYNEQFF.